These T cell receptor beta chains were read from a single sample in a study of blood T cell repertoires in COVID-19. Using immunoSEQ multiplex PCR, the repertoire was profiled, and TCRdb retains in-frame clones only, with some absent. The data contain about 150,000 clones, roughly 88% of them singletons. The sample consisted of peripheral blood. These TCRs come from a man aged 55 to 70 with active or convalescent COVID-19. The conserved cysteine and the conserved F or W are not part of the CDR3 here.

J gene: TRBJ2-1
V gene: TRBV18
CDR3 protein: ASSPRQGAVNEQF

J gene: TRBJ2-4
V gene: TRBV29-1
CDR3 protein: SVRTGGKNIQY

J gene: TRBJ1-4
V gene: TRBV27
CDR3 protein: ASTPRPQTSNEKLF

J gene: TRBJ2-1
V gene: TRBV5-4
CDR3 protein: ASSLQGVGSYNEQF

J gene: TRBJ2-1
V gene: TRBV11-3
CDR3 protein: ASGRGSLNEQF

J gene: TRBJ2-1
V gene: TRBV6-2/TRBV6-3
CDR3 protein: ASSRQGSYNEQF

J gene: TRBJ2-1
V gene: TRBV20-1
CDR3 protein: SARGGYEQF

J gene: TRBJ2-7
V gene: TRBV5-1
CDR3 protein: ASRTSGKAAQY

J gene: TRBJ1-2
V gene: TRBV18
CDR3 protein: ASSLDRGSYGYT

J gene: TRBJ1-5
V gene: TRBV5-5
CDR3 protein: ASSSSRGSNQPQH

J gene: TRBJ2-1
V gene: TRBV24-1
CDR3 protein: ATSESLGTSYNEQF

J gene: TRBJ2-3
V gene: TRBV25-1
CDR3 protein: ASSETSRSTDTQY

J gene: TRBJ2-7
V gene: TRBV5-6
CDR3 protein: ASSFKARGRQKGEQY

J gene: TRBJ2-7
V gene: TRBV5-5
CDR3 protein: ASSLSGLRGH

J gene: TRBJ2-7
V gene: TRBV3-1/TRBV3-2
CDR3 protein: ASSQGNRAPGEQY

J gene: TRBJ2-7
V gene: TRBV7-9
CDR3 protein: ASSLAGGGTYEQY

J gene: TRBJ1-5
V gene: TRBV5-6
CDR3 protein: ASSAGGGGNQPQH

J gene: TRBJ2-3
V gene: TRBV5-1
CDR3 protein: ASSLGTSGMFTDTQY

J gene: TRBJ1-1
V gene: TRBV4-3
CDR3 protein: ASSQEGQGRTEAF

J gene: TRBJ2-1
V gene: TRBV6-2/TRBV6-3
CDR3 protein: ASSSSLAGGPKVHEQF

J gene: TRBJ2-2
V gene: TRBV14
CDR3 protein: ASSQWTSGSAGELF

J gene: TRBJ2-3
V gene: TRBV11-2
CDR3 protein: ASSSRLAGGPTDTQY

J gene: TRBJ1-6
V gene: TRBV6-5
CDR3 protein: ASSYSGGYYNSPLH

J gene: TRBJ1-1
V gene: TRBV29-1
CDR3 protein: SVEGRTAEAF

J gene: TRBJ2-3
V gene: TRBV5-1
CDR3 protein: ASTPLAGSTDTQY

J gene: TRBJ2-2
V gene: TRBV27
CDR3 protein: ASSLRFGGSSNTGELF

J gene: TRBJ1-1
V gene: TRBV6-2/TRBV6-3
CDR3 protein: ASSSGTAGSTEAF